One sample yielded the 31 T cell receptor beta chains listed below, sequenced in a study of cytomegalovirus exposure and HLA in healthy donors. The study ran its PCR with 60 Vbeta and 13 Jbeta primers. Sequencing used immunoSEQ multiplex PCR; TCRdb keeps in-frame clones, though not all of them. The top ten clones hold approximately 6.7% of a sample with just over 150,000 clones, 80% of them seen once. Sequencing was performed on PBMCs. These receptors were taken from a male donor in good health and CMV-seropositive.

This rearrangement joins TRBV7-9 to TRBJ2-7; TRBD1 agrees at 7 bases. CDR3 size: 14 residues. Trimming removed 5 bases from V and 4 bases from J; junction bases left unmatched: 8. Per the germline V gene, CDR1 is SEHNR and CDR2 is FQNEAQ (reference sequence). CDR3 residues: CASSEGAPGYEQYF. The CDR3 nucleotides are TGTGCCAGCAGCGAGGGGGCGCCGGGTTACGAGCAGTACTTC.

J is TRBJ2-3 and V is TRBV7-9; D not certain. Germline CDR1 is SEHNR and CDR2 is FQNEAQ (reference sequence). The ends were cut back, 2 bases at V and 4 bases at J, with 7 bases in the middle. This CDR3 region has 13 residues. Here the CDR3 reads CASSLLTADTQYF. The CDR3 nucleotides are TGTGCCAGCAGCTTACTAACCGCAGATACGCAGTATTTT.

This chain connects TRBV6-5 to TRBJ2-7; D is ambiguous. The CDR3 sequence is 14 residues long. V dropped 2 bases and J dropped 0 bases, with 8 bases sitting between them. Germline V lookup: CDR1 MNHEY, CDR2 SVGAGI. The DNA of the CDR3 is TGTGCCAGCAGTTACGCGCCAACCTCCTACGAGCAGTACTTC. This sequence encodes CASSYAPTSYEQYF.

This chain links TRBV15 with TRBJ2-7; D remains ambiguous. This CDR3 contains 14 residues. The germline V gene encodes CDR1 LNHNV and CDR2 YYDKDF (reference sequence). V was trimmed by 1 base and J by 2 bases, leaving 9 bases between them. DNA for the CDR3: TGTGCCACCAGCAGAGGAGTCGTCCCCTACGAGCAGTACTTC. It specifies CATSRGVVPYEQYF.

This clone has only a few counts. J is TRBJ2-7 and V is TRBV5-1; 8 positions agree with TRBD1. The length of the CDR3 is 16 residues. The V gene end was trimmed by 4 bases and the J gene end by 9 bases; junction bases not matched to a gene: 18. Germline V gene sequence: CDR1 SGHRS, CDR2 YFSETQ. CDR3 sequence: CASSPDPGTGAGGQYF. The CDR3 DNA is TGCGCCAGCAGCCCCGATCCCGGGACAGGTGCAGGAGGGCAGTACTTC. Based on the CDR3 plus reference TRBV5-1 and TRBJ2-7, the full variable domain is KAGVTQTPRYLIKTRGQQVTLSCSPISGHRSVSWYQQTPGQGLQFLFEYFSETQRNKGNFPGRFSGRQFSNSRSEMNVSTLELGDSALYLCASSPDPGTGAGGQYFGPGTRLTVT.

In its sample, this clone was seen a few times. This chain connects TRBV5-4 to TRBJ1-3, with TRBD1 matching 8 bases. This CDR3 has 17 amino acids. The V gene's germline CDR1 is SGHNT and CDR2 YYREEE (reference sequence). The ends lost 5 bases at V and 0 bases at J; junction bases unmatched: 10. DNA for the CDR3: TGTGCCAGCAGTAACCTCGGGACAGGCTACTCTGGAAACACCATATATTTT. Its protein product is CASSNLGTGYSGNTIYF.

As to this clone: The same CDR3 arises from other DNA sequences in this sample as well. This chain uses TRBV6-5 with TRBJ1-2, with a possible D match to TRBD1 (5 bases). This CDR3 comprises 15 residues. Germline V gives CDR1 MNHEY, CDR2 SVGAGI. V was trimmed by 0 bases and J by 1 base, leaving 9 bases between them. DNA for the CDR3: TGTGCCAGCAGTTACTCGGCAGGGATTAACTATGGCTACACCTTC. Translated, it gives CASSYSAGINYGYTF.

This clone was observed a few times. The chain combines TRBV13 with TRBJ2-7, with D possibly matching TRBD2 (6 bases). The V gene's germline CDR1 is PRHDT and CDR2 FYEKMQ (reference sequence). V lost 2 bases and J 5 bases, leaving 13 bases between the germline ends. The CDR3 is 14 amino acids. CDR3 sequence (DNA): TGTGCCAGCAGCTTAACGGCGGGAAGTCACGAGCAGTACTTC. The encoded protein is CASSLTAGSHEQYF.

The V gene is TRBV4-1, the J gene TRBJ1-4; maybe TRBD1 (5 bases). This CDR3 region has 15 residues. With 4 bases removed from V and 5 bases from J, the gap between germline ends came to 14 bases. Germline V gives CDR1 MGHRA, CDR2 YSYEKL. The DNA for the CDR3 is TGCGCCAGCAGCCCAATTGGGGCCCTAAATGAAAAACTGTTTTTT. This encodes CASSPIGALNEKLFF.

This sequence joins TRBV27 and TRBJ2-1, with 7 bases lining up with TRBD2. Looked up from germline, CDR1 is MNHEY and CDR2 is SMNVEV (reference sequence). The junction had 16 bases not matched to a gene; V was cut back by 3 bases and J by 14 bases. The CDR3 is 15 residues long. The CDR3 sequence: CASSLFAAGDVGEFF. Here the CDR3 DNA reads TGTGCCAGCAGTTTGTTCGCGGCGGGGGACGTTGGGGAGTTCTTC.

The J gene is TRBJ1-1, the V gene TRBV7-9; TRBD1 agrees at 8 bases. With V trimmed by 6 bases and J by 11 bases, 11 bases remained unmatched. CDR1 is SEHNR and CDR2 is FQNEAQ in the germline V gene (reference sequence). CDR3 length: 13 residues. The CDR3 protein is CASSPGQGHPAFF. In DNA, the CDR3 is TGTGCCAGCAGTCCCGGACAGGGCCATCCGGCTTTCTTT.

The chain couples TRBV19 to TRBJ2-2, with a tentative D call TRBD1 (6 bases). This CDR3 is built from 12 residues. Trimming took 7 bases from V and 5 from J, leaving 8 bases between them. CDR1 LNHDA and CDR2 SQIVND come from the germline V gene (reference sequence). In DNA, the CDR3 is TGTGCCAGTATACAGGGAACCGGGGAGCTGTTTTTT. Its protein is CASIQGTGELFF.

This chain connects TRBV9 to TRBJ2-3, with 7 positions matching TRBD2. Per the germline V gene, CDR1 is SGDLS and CDR2 is YYNGEE. V gave up 5 bases and J gave up 3 bases; unmatched junction bases: 3. The CDR3 is 13 residues long. CDR3: CASRSGTTDTQYF. The DNA for the CDR3 is TGTGCCAGCAGAAGCGGGACTACAGATACGCAGTATTTT.

The gene calls are TRBV19 and TRBJ1-4, with 9 bases aligning to TRBD1. The CDR3 length is 16 residues. J gave up 0 bases and V 3 bases, and 2 bases lay outside the gene matches. CDR1 is LNHDA and CDR2 is SQIVND in the germline V gene (reference sequence). The CDR3 DNA is TGTGCCAGTAGTATGGACAGGGGACCAACTAATGAAAAACTGTTTTTT. Protein: CASSMDRGPTNEKLFF.

This sequence joins TRBV4-2 and TRBJ2-1; 10 bases map to TRBD2. This CDR3 is built from 16 residues. V was clipped by 0 bases and J by 10 bases; unmatched bases: 9. The germline V gene has CDR1 LGHNA and CDR2 YNFKEQ. CDR3 in amino acids: CASSQDVAGGRREQFF. CDR3 in DNA: TGTGCCAGCAGCCAAGATGTAGCGGGAGGTCGGCGGGAGCAGTTCTTC.

The chain has TRBV11-2 and TRBJ1-2; 10 bases fit TRBD1. The CDR3 extends over 13 amino acids. Trimming cost V 3 bases and J 7 bases; bases outside gene matches: 2. Per the germline V gene, CDR1 is SGHAT and CDR2 is FQNNGV. DNA for the CDR3: TGTGCCAGCAGCTTGACAGGGGGCCCTGGCTACACCTTC. Amino acid sequence: CASSLTGGPGYTF.

The chain joins TRBV27 to TRBJ1-4; D remains unclear. The length of the CDR3 is 13 residues. Trimming took off 9 bases at V and 4 bases at J, with 12 bases between the two ends. Germline-derived CDR1 and CDR2 are MNHEY and SMNVEV (reference sequence). The chain's CDR3 is CASGRQVNEKLFF. DNA of the CDR3: TGTGCCAGTGGGAGACAAGTTAATGAAAAACTGTTTTTT.

The chain joins TRBV6-6 to TRBJ1-5; no reliable D call. This CDR3 spans 14 amino acids. Germline CDR1 MNHNY, CDR2 SVGAGI (reference sequence). Trimming pared 0 bases from V and 5 bases from J, leaving 8 bases between. This CDR3 reads CASSYSAGYQPQHF. CDR3 nucleotides: TGTGCCAGCAGTTACTCGGCAGGCTATCAGCCCCAGCATTTT.

The gene calls are TRBV7-9 and TRBJ1-1; no definite D call. Germline CDR1 SEHNR, CDR2 FQNEAQ (reference sequence). The length of the CDR3 is 13 residues. The V end lost 2 bases, the J end lost 1 base, and 5 bases lay between the germline ends. CDR3 residues: CASSLSGNTEAFF. The CDR3, as DNA: TGTGCCAGCAGCTTATCAGGGAACACTGAAGCTTTCTTT.

The gene calls are TRBV11-3 and TRBJ2-5; TRBD1 matches 9 bases. Germline V gene data show CDR1 as SGHNT and CDR2 as YENEEA. There are 18 residues in the CDR3. V trimming: 5 bases; J trimming: 4 bases; junction bases outside the gene matches: 17. Here the CDR3 DNA reads TGTGCCAGCAGCCAAAGCTTTAGGACAGGGGTTGAGTTAGAGACCCAGTACTTC. It encodes CASSQSFRTGVELETQYF.

V gene TRBV19 combines with J gene TRBJ1-1, with 7 bases lining up with TRBD1. The V gene end was trimmed by 5 bases and the J gene end by 3 bases; junction bases not matched to a gene: 15. The CDR3 is made up of 17 amino acids. The germline CDR1 and CDR2 sequences are LNHDA and SQIVND (reference sequence). The CDR3 DNA reads TGTGCCAGTAGTTTTGTTTGGGGGGCAGGGGGATACACTGAAGCTTTCTTT. Its protein product is CASSFVWGAGGYTEAFF.

The chain has TRBV5-1 and TRBJ2-5, with D tentatively TRBD1 (6 bases). TRBJ2-7 matches the DNA end more closely, so the J call is doubtful. In germline, CDR1 is SGHRS, CDR2 YFSETQ. This CDR3 has 15 amino acids. The CDR3 bases are TGCGCCAGCAAGACAGGCGAGTCTCCCGTCTACGAGCAGTACTTC. Its protein product is CASKTGESPVYEQYF.

The J gene is TRBJ2-5, the V gene TRBV7-3; D is perhaps TRBD1 (5 bases). CDR3 length: 13 residues. V was clipped by 8 bases and J by 0 bases, with 10 bases between them. Germline CDR1 and CDR2: SGHTA and FQGTGA. CDR3 in amino acids: CASSGRDQETQYF. The CDR3 nucleotides read TGTGCCAGCTCGGGCAGGGACCAAGAGACCCAGTACTTC.

The chain employs TRBV28 and TRBJ1-5; 11 bases map to TRBD1. CDR1 is MDHEN and CDR2 is SYDVKM in the germline V gene. The V segment lost 4 bases and the J segment 5 bases; nucleotides outside the gene matches: 1. This CDR3 spans 14 amino acids. CDR3 in DNA: TGTGCCAGCAGTTCGGGACAGGGGGATCAGCCCCAGCATTTT. Protein: CASSSGQGDQPQHF.

The chain couples TRBV6-6 to TRBJ2-7; 8 bases agree with TRBD1. The CDR3 spans 12 residues. The germline CDR1 and CDR2 sequences are MNHNY and SVGAGI (reference sequence). The V and J ends lost 6 bases and 7 bases, in that order; junction bases with no gene match: 5. The CDR3 spells CASREGDREQYF. The CDR3, as DNA: TGTGCCAGCAGAGAGGGGGACAGGGAGCAGTACTTC.

The V call is TRBV11-3, the J call TRBJ2-1; 7 positions agree with TRBD2. Germline loops: CDR1 SGHNT, CDR2 YENEEA. V was pared by 5 bases and J by 3 bases, with 10 bases of the junction left unmatched. The CDR3 covers 16 residues. DNA of the CDR3: TGTGCCAGCAGCCCGACGTCAGGACTAGGCTACAATGAGCAGTTCTTC. It codes for CASSPTSGLGYNEQFF.

This clone is a singleton in its sample. V is TRBV5-6 and J is TRBJ2-7, with D tentatively TRBD2 (6 bases). Germline V gives CDR1 SGHDT, CDR2 YYEEEE. V shed 3 bases and J shed 0 bases, with 16 bases lying between them. There are 16 residues in the CDR3. DNA of the CDR3: TGTGCCAGCAGCTCCCGCGGGCGGGGCAGCTCCTACGAGCAGTACTTC. Translated: CASSSRGRGSSYEQYF.

About this clone itself: At one boundary the junction diverges from the germline segment, which might be a read error. The rearrangement joins TRBV7-9 to TRBJ2-1; either TRBD1 or TRBD2 may supply D (5 bases each). This CDR3 is built from 12 residues. Germline V gives CDR1 SEHNR, CDR2 FQNEAQ (reference sequence). For the CDR3, the DNA is TGTTCCAGCAGCTTAGGGGAGAATGAGCAGTTCTTC. Protein sequence: CSSSLGENEQFF.

The V and J genes are TRBV5-6 and TRBJ1-5; possible D gene TRBD1, 5 bases. The ends were cut back, 4 bases at V and 5 bases at J, with 13 bases in the middle. CDR3 length: 14 residues. Per the germline V gene, CDR1 is SGHDT and CDR2 is YYEEEE. The CDR3 region is CASSPGTVHQPQHF. For the CDR3, the DNA is TGTGCCAGCAGCCCCGGGACTGTCCATCAGCCCCAGCATTTT.

The rearrangement uses TRBV7-3 and TRBJ2-1; 7 positions agree with TRBD1. The CDR3 spans 17 residues. The germline V gene has CDR1 SGHTA and CDR2 FQGTGA. V gave up 0 bases and J gave up 0 bases; unmatched junction bases: 5. DNA of the CDR3: TGTGCCAGCAGCTTAACCGGACAGGATAGCTCCTACAATGAGCAGTTCTTC. Translated, it gives CASSLTGQDSSYNEQFF.

The V gene is TRBV9, the J gene TRBJ1-2, with D maybe TRBD1 (5 bases). The CDR3 is 14 residues long. Trimming cost V 3 bases and J 4 bases, with 13 bases left between them. CDR1 SGDLS and CDR2 YYNGEE come from the germline V gene. DNA for the CDR3: TGTGCCAGCAGCGCGGGGGACGGACGCTATGGCTACACCTTC. Translating it yields CASSAGDGRYGYTF.